The entry that follows covers one T cell receptor (beta chain) sequence. The antigen is undetermined. This entry comes from a study of cytomegalovirus exposure and HLA in healthy donors. Primers: 60 Vbeta forward and 13 Jbeta reverse. Repertoires were generated with immunoSEQ multiplex PCR, while TCRdb's copy carries only in-frame clones and drops some. Among some 120,000 clones listed, about 70% were seen once. Study-level findings and limits: HLA alleles showed associations with 16,951 TCR beta sequences in a later analysis, at a 0.05 false discovery rate.

Germline trimming cut 4 bases from V and 5 bases from J; bases unmatched to any gene: 5. Germline CDR1 is WNHNN and CDR2 is SYGVQD (reference sequence). This CDR3 is built from 14 residues. Sequencing used PBMCs. The chain couples TRBV10-1 to TRBJ2-7; 10 bases fit TRBD2. This clonotype was obtained from a woman aged 25 to 39 in good health and CMV-seronegative. The CDR3 spells CASSAGTSAHEQYF. The CDR3 DNA reads as TGCGCCAGCAGTGCCGGGACTAGCGCCCACGAGCAGTACTTC.